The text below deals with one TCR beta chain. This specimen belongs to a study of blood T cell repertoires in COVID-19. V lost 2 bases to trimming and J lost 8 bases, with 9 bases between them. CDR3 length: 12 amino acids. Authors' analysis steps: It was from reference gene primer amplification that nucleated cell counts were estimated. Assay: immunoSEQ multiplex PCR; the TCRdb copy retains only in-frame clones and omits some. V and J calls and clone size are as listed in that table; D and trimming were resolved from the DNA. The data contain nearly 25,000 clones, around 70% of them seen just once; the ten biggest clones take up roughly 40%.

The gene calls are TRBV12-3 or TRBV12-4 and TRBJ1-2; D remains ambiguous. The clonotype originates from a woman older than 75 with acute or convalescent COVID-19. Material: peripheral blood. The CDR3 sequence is CASSLRLEGYTF. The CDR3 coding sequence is TGTGCCAGCAGTTTACGTCTGGAGGGCTACACCTTC.